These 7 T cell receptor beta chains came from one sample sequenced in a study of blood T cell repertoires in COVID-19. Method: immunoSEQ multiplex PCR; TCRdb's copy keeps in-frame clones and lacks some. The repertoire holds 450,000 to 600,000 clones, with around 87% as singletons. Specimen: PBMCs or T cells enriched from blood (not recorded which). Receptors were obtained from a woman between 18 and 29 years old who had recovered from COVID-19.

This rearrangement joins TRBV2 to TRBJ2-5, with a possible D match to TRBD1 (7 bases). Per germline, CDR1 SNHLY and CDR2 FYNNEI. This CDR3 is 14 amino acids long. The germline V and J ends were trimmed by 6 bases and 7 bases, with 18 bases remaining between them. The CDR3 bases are TGTGCCAGCAGGCAAGAGGGGGCCGGGGGGACCCAGTACTTC. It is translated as CASRQEGAGGTQYF.

Here the CDR3 reads CASRGNSLNEKLFF. The CDR3 bases are TGTGCCAGCAGAGGTAACAGCCTGAATGAAAAACTGTTTTTT. The chain recombines TRBV28 with TRBJ1-4; D ambiguous. This CDR3 has 14 residues. The V gene lost 6 bases and the J gene lost 5 bases, with 13 bases spanning the gap. The germline V gene has CDR1 MDHEN and CDR2 SYDVKM. Variable domain in full (rest from reference TRBV28 and TRBJ1-4): DVKVTQSSRYLVKRTGEKVFLECVQDMDHENMFWYRQDPGLGLRLIYFSYDVKMKEKGDIPEGYSVSREKKERFSLILESASTNQTSMYLCASRGNSLNEKLFFGSGTQLSVL.

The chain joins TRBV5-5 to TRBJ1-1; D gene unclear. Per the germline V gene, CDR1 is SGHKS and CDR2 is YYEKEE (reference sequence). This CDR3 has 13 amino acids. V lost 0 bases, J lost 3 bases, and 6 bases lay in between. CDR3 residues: CASSLDSYTEAFF. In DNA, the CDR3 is TGTGCCAGCAGCTTGGACAGCTACACTGAAGCTTTCTTT.

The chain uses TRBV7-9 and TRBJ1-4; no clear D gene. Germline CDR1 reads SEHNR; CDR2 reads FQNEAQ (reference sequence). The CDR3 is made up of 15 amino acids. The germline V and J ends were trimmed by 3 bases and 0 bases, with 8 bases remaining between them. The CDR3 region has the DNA TGTGCCAGCAGCTTTCTAACGGCAACTAATGAAAAACTGTTTTTT. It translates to CASSFLTATNEKLFF.

The CDR3 region is CASSPWGTGRLMSQYEQYF. DNA of the CDR3: TGTGCCAGCAGCCCCTGGGGGACAGGGCGCCTCATGTCCCAATACGAGCAGTACTTC. The V gene is TRBV7-2, the J gene TRBJ2-7; TRBD1 matches at 9 bases. The trim removed 5 bases at V and 4 bases at J, leaving 21 bases unmatched. CDR1 SGHTA and CDR2 FQGNSA come from the germline V gene. The CDR3 runs 19 residues.

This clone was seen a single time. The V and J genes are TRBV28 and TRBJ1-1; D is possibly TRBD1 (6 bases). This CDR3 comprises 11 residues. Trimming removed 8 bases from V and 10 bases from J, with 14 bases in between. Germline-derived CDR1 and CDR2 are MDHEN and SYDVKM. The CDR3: CASVQGRGAFF. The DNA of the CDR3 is TGTGCCAGCGTTCAGGGGCGTGGAGCTTTCTTT.

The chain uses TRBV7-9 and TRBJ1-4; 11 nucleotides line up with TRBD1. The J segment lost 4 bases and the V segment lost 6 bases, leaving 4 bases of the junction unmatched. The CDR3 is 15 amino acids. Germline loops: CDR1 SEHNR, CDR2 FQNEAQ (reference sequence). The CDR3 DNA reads TGTGCCAGCAGTTTGGGACAGGGGGATAATGAAAAACTGTTTTTT. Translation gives CASSLGQGDNEKLFF. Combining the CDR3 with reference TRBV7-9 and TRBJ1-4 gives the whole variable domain DTGVSQNPRHKITKRGQNVTFRCDPISEHNRLYWYRQTLGQGPEFLTYFQNEAQLEKSRLLSDRFSAERPKGSFSTLEIQRTEQGDSAMYLCASSLGQGDNEKLFFGSGTQLSVL.